The entry that follows covers one T cell receptor beta chain sequence. The record originates from a study of blood T cell repertoires in COVID-19. Study in general: Sites across the United States, Italy and Spain contributed samples from acute and convalescent COVID-19.

As originally analysed: The assay estimated nucleated cells by amplifying reference gene primers. Repertoires were generated with immunoSEQ multiplex PCR, while TCRdb's copy carries only in-frame clones and drops some. From that table come the V and J calls and clone size; the DNA was used to work out D and trimming. The table has some 150,000 clones, more than 80% seen once. CDR1 SGHTA and CDR2 FQGTGA come from the germline V gene. V dropped 0 bases and J dropped 5 bases, with 6 bases sitting between them. The CDR3 has 13 residues. What was sequenced was peripheral blood. This TCR was sampled from a human donor in a cohort sampled during active COVID-19. J is TRBJ2-3 and V is TRBV7-3; D ambiguous. As DNA, the CDR3 is TGTGCCAGCAGCTTAACTAGATTAGATACGCAGTATTTT. Translating gives CASSLTRLDTQYF. The full variable domain, with the rest looked up from reference TRBV7-3 and TRBJ2-3, is GAGVSQTPSNKVTEKGKYVELRCDPISGHTALYWYRQSLGQGPEFLIYFQGTGAADDSGLPNDRFFAVRPEGSVSTLKIQRTERGDSAVYLCASSLTRLDTQYFGPGTRLTVL.